This T cell receptor beta chain was retrieved from a study of shared clonotypes between healthy human individuals. The germline gives CDR1 SGHRS, CDR2 YFSETQ. V was cut by 1 base and J by 6 bases, with 10 bases left in between. The CDR3 has 14 residues. Sequenced by immunoSEQ multiplex PCR; TCRdb stores in-frame clones only, minus some. The sample shows roughly 110,000 clones, about 62% of them seen only once. This chain uses TRBV5-1 with TRBJ2-2; D is possibly TRBD1 or TRBD2 (5 bases each). Source material: memory CD8+ T cells sorted from blood. Subset defined: CD45RO+ cells pooled with CCR7-negative TemRA cells. The TCR sequence derives from a woman in her 30s in good health. The DNA of the CDR3 is TGCGCCAGCAGCTTGAGAGGGGATGCCGGGGAGCTGTTTTTT. This codes for CASSLRGDAGELFF.